This T cell receptor (beta chain) was captured by sequencing in a study of T cells after yellow fever vaccination (dated by TCRdb to about 2019). Regarding the study in general: Libraries from fractions with low cell numbers were prepared with the SMART-Seq v4 Ultra Low Input RNA kit. Two healthy male donors, one aged 18 to 29 and one aged 30 to 40 years, made up the cohort. Blood was collected at multiple timepoints before and after primary and secondary immunization, and bulk PBMC replicates and cell subsets were isolated. To follow T-cell clones before and after both primary and booster YFV17D yellow fever vaccination, bulk TCR alpha and beta repertoires underwent longitudinal sequencing. What the authors observed across the whole study: FACS-sorted repertoires could contain abundant contaminating clonotypes from the bulk population, so computational filtering was required. Most clones expanded after primary vaccination (about 96% of CD4 and roughly 90% of CD8) were re-detected after the booster, suggesting that broad memory maintenance occurred. Compared with the primary T-cell response, the secondary T-cell response was faster but weaker, reaching its peak on day 5 rather than on day 15. Because the study included only two donors, the extent to which the findings can be generalized is limited. A small share of clonotypes occurred in both CD4 and CD8 compartments, likely arising from convergent recombination.

Sequencing took place on an Illumina NovaSeq 6000. TCR cDNA was made using 5'RACE template switching, a step that added a universal primer site and unique molecular identifiers. Priming for cDNA synthesis came from both the TCR alpha and TCR beta constant segments. Library amplification used two PCR steps, and the second PCR step added sample barcodes and sequencing adapters. Libraries were sequenced on Illumina HiSeq 2500 (2x100 bp) or NovaSeq (2x150 bp). The published analysis was carried out like this. Reads were demultiplexed and collapsed into UMI consensus sequences with MIGEC, and V(D)J alignment was performed with MiXCR. Vaccine-responding clonotypes were identified with edgeR using replicate PBMC samples, with FDR below 0.01 and a log2 fold change above 5 up to day 15 being required. Each bulk clonotype received a CD4 or CD8 identity based on whether the sequenced CD4 or CD8 repertoire contained that clonotype at higher abundance. TCRdb handled the public reads itself, with Q25 trimming in fastp and clone calling in MiXCR, and kept productive beta chains. Rows with one shared CDR3 protein collapse into an entry with the most common genes and DNA. TCRdb's processing, not the study's, gives the V and J calls here. Across this sample there are 250,000 to 400,000 distinct CDR3 sequences, with over 4% seen only once. The ten largest account for roughly 25% of the sample.

The treatment or condition label corresponds to: live attenuated yellow fever vaccine strain. At every blood-draw timepoint, two biological replicates of bulk PBMCs were collected. A standard Ficoll-Paque protocol was used to isolate PBMCs from peripheral blood. RNA was extracted with TriZol from bulk PBMCs, CD4 and CD8 fractions, and dextramer-positive and dextramer-negative fractions. This clonotype has ten or more counts. The clone's antigen remains unknown. No base quality information exists; no much larger clone differs at one position. CDR1 and CDR2 are read off the germline V gene as SGHRS and YFSETQ. From the cysteine through the phenylalanine, the CDR3 covers 13 amino acids. The CDR3 DNA has 39 bases and is translated from base 1. Relative to germline, V is 1 base shorter and J is 7 bases shorter, with 12 bases between their ends.

The sample was PBMCs, taken 5 days after the yellow fever booster vaccination. The sequence was collected from a man aged 18 to 30 who received the YFV17D yellow fever vaccine. Here the chain combines TRBV5-1 and TRBJ2-7; the D gene is perhaps TRBD1, on 6 matching bases. The sequenced DNA is TGCGCCAGCAGCTTGTTTCCGGGACAAGAGCAGTACTTC. Translation gives CASSLFPGQEQYF.